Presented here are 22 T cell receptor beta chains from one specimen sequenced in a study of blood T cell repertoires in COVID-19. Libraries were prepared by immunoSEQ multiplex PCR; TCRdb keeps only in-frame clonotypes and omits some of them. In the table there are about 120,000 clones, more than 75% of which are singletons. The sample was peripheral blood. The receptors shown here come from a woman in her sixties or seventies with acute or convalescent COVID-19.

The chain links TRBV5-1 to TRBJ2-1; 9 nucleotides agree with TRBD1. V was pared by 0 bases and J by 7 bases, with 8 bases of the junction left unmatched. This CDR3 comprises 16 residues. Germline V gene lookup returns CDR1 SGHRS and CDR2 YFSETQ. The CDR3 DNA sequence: TGCGCCAGCAGCTTGGGGGTGGGACAGGGTAAAAATGAGCAGTTCTTC. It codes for CASSLGVGQGKNEQFF. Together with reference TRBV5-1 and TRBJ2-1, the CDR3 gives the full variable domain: KAGVTQTPRYLIKTRGQQVTLSCSPISGHRSVSWYQQTPGQGLQFLFEYFSETQRNKGNFPGRFSGRQFSNSRSEMNVSTLELGDSALYLCASSLGVGQGKNEQFFGPGTRLTVL.

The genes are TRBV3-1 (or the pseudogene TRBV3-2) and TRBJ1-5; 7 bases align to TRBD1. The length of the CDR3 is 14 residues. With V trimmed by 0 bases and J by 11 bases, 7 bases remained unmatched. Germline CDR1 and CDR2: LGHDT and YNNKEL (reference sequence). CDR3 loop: CASSQDHSQGAQHF. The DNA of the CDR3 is TGTGCCAGCAGCCAAGACCACAGCCAGGGGGCCCAGCATTTT.

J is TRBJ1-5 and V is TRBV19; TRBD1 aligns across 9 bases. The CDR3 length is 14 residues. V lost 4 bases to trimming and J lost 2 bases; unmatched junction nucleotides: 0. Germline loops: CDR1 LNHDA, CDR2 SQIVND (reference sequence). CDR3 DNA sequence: TGTGCCAGTAGTAGGACAGGGGGCAATCAGCCCCAGCATTTT. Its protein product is CASSRTGGNQPQHF.

CDR3 residues: CASSLPHDRPRNTEAFF. For the CDR3, the DNA is TGCGCCAGCAGCTTGCCCCATGACAGGCCACGCAACACTGAAGCTTTCTTT. The chain joins TRBV5-1 to TRBJ1-1; the D gene is possibly TRBD1 (6 bases). The CDR3 contains 17 residues. Germline V lookup: CDR1 SGHRS, CDR2 YFSETQ. Trimming took 1 base from V and 2 from J, leaving 18 bases between them. Full variable domain (outside the CDR3, taken from reference TRBV5-1 and TRBJ1-1): KAGVTQTPRYLIKTRGQQVTLSCSPISGHRSVSWYQQTPGQGLQFLFEYFSETQRNKGNFPGRFSGRQFSNSRSEMNVSTLELGDSALYLCASSLPHDRPRNTEAFFGQGTRLTVV.

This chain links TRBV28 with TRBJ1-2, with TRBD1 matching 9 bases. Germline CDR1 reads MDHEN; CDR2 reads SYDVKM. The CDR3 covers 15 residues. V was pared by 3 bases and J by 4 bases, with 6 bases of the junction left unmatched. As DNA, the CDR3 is TGTGCCAGCAGTTTCCCTGGGACAGGGACCTATGGCTACACCTTC. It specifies CASSFPGTGTYGYTF.

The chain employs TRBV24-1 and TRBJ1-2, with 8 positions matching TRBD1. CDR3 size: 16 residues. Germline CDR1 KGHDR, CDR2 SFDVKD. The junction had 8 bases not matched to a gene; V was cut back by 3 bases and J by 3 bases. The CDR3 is CATSDVSGTGDYGYTF. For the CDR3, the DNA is TGTGCCACCAGTGATGTATCCGGGACAGGCGACTATGGCTACACCTTC.

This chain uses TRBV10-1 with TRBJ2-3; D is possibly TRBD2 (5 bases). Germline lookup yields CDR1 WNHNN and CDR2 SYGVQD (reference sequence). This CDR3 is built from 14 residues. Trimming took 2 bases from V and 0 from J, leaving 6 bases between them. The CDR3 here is CASSEGGSTDTQYF. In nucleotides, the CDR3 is TGCGCCAGCAGTGAGGGCGGGAGCACAGATACGCAGTATTTT.

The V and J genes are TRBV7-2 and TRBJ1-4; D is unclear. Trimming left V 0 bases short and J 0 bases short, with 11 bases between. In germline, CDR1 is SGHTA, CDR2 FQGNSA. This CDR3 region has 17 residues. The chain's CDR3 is CASSLAQRTATNEKLFF. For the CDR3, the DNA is TGTGCCAGCAGCTTAGCCCAACGGACTGCAACTAATGAAAAACTGTTTTTT.

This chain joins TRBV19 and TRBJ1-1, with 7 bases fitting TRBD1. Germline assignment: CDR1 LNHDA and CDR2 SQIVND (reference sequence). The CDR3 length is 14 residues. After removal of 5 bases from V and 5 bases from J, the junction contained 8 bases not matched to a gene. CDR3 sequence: CASSVRQGRTEAFF. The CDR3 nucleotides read TGTGCCAGTAGTGTCAGACAGGGTCGGACTGAAGCTTTCTTT. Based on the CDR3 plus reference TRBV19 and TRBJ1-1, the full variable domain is DGGITQSPKYLFRKEGQNVTLSCEQNLNHDAMYWYRQDPGQGLRLIYYSQIVNDFQKGDIAEGYSVSREKKESFPLTVTSAQKNPTAFYLCASSVRQGRTEAFFGQGTRLTVV.

The CDR3 loop is CASRQVINEKLFF. In nucleotides, the CDR3 is TGTGCCAGTCGACAGGTTATAAATGAAAAACTGTTTTTT. V and J are TRBV19 and TRBJ1-4; the D gene is possibly TRBD1 (6 bases). V lost 8 bases and J 5 bases, leaving 12 bases between the germline ends. The CDR3 runs 13 residues. CDR1 is LNHDA and CDR2 is SQIVND in the germline V gene (reference sequence).

In DNA form, the CDR3 reads TGTGCCAGCAGCCCAGCCTACGAGCAGTACTTC. As protein: CASSPAYEQYF. This chain joins TRBV13 and TRBJ2-7, with no clear D. The CDR3 has 11 residues. Trimming left V 5 bases short and J 2 bases short, with 4 bases between. Per the germline V gene, CDR1 is PRHDT and CDR2 is FYEKMQ (reference sequence).

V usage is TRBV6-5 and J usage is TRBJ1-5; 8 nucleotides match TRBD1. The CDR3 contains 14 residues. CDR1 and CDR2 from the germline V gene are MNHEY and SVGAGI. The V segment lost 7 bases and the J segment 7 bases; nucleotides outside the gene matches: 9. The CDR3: CASNQDRGRQPQHF. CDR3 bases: TGTGCCAGCAACCAAGACAGGGGAAGGCAGCCCCAGCATTTT.

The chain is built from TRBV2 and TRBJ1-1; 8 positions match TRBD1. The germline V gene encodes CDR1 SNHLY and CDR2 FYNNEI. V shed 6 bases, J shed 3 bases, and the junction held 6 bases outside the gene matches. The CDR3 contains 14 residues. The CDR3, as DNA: TGTGCCAGCAGCCGACAGGGGACGGACACTGAAGCTTTCTTT. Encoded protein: CASSRQGTDTEAFF.

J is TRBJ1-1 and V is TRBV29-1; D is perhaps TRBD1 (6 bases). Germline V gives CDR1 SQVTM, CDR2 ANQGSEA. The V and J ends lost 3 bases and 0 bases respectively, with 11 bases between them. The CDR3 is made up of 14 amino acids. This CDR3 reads CSVDPRGLNTEAFF. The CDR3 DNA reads TGCAGCGTTGACCCGCGGGGGCTGAACACTGAAGCTTTCTTT.

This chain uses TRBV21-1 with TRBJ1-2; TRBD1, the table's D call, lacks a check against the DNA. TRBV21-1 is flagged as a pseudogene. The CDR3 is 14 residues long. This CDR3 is CASSAGGAHYGYTF. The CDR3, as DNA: TGTGCCAGCAGCGCAGGGGGCGCGCACTATGGCTACACCTTC.

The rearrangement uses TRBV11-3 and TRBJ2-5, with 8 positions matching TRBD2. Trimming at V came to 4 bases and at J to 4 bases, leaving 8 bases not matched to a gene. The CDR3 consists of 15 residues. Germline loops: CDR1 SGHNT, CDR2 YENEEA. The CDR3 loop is CASSSPSGGGETQYF. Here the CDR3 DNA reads TGTGCCAGCAGCTCCCCCTCGGGGGGGGGAGAGACCCAGTACTTC.

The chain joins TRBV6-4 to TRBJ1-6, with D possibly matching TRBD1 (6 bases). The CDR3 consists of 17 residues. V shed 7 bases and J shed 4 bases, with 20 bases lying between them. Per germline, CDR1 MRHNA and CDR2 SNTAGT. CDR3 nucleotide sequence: TGTGCCAGCAACGTAACAGGGCCACGCTTTTATAATTCACCCCTCCACTTT. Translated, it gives CASNVTGPRFYNSPLHF.

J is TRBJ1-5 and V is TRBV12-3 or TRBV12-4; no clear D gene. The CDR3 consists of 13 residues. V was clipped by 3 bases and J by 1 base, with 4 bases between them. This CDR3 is CASSLRSNQPQHF. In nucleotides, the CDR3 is TGTGCCAGCAGTTTGAGGAGCAATCAGCCCCAGCATTTT.

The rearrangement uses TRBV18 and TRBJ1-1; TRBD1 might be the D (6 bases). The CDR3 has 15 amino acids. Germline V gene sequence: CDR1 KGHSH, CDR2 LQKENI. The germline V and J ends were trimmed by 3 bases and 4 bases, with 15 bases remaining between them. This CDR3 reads CASSPRTDFATEAFF. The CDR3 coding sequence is TGTGCCAGCTCACCGCGGACAGATTTTGCCACTGAAGCTTTCTTT.

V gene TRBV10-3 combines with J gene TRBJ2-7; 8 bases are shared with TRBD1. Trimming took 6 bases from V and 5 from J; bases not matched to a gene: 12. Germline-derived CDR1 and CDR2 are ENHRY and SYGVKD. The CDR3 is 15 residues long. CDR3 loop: CAISDRGFPSHEQYF. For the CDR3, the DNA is TGTGCCATCAGCGACAGGGGATTCCCCAGCCACGAGCAGTACTTC.

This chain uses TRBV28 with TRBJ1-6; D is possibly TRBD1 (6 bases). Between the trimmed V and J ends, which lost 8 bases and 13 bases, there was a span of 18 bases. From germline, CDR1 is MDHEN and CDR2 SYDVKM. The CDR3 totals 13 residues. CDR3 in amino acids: CASGPTGFIPLHF. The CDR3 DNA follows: TGTGCCAGCGGACCTACAGGGTTTATCCCCCTCCACTTT.

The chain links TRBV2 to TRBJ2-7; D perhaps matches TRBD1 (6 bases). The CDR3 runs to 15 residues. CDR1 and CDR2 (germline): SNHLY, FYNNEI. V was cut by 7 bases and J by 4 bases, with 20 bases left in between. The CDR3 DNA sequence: TGTGCCAGCATGAGGACAGTCCTGTTACTGTACGAGCAGTACTTC. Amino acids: CASMRTVLLLYEQYF.